The 22 T cell receptor beta chains below come from one sample, sequenced in a study of radiotherapy plus CTLA-4 blockade in lung cancer. Using immunoSEQ multiplex PCR, the repertoire was profiled, and TCRdb retains in-frame clones only, with some absent. Here the sample spans roughly 46,000 clones, roughly three quarters being singletons. The sample consisted of peripheral blood, taken from a patient treated with radiotherapy plus ipilimumab. The source is a human donor with non-small cell lung cancer who had stable disease on radiotherapy plus ipilimumab.

Only a few counts were recorded for this clone. This chain connects TRBV6-6 to TRBJ2-6; possibly TRBD1 for D (5 bases). V was cut by 4 bases and J by 3 bases, with 13 bases left in between. CDR3 size: 16 residues. Germline CDR1 reads MNHNY; CDR2 reads SVGAGI (reference sequence). In DNA form, the CDR3 reads TGTGCCAGCAGTTCTCAGGGCCACGGTGGGGCCAACGTCCTGACTTTC. Protein sequence: CASSSQGHGGANVLTF.

The chain has TRBV7-7 and TRBJ2-2; D is unclear. The germline gives CDR1 SSHAT, CDR2 FNYEAQ (reference sequence). V shed 1 base and J shed 1 base, with 4 bases lying between them. The CDR3 totals 14 residues. As DNA, the CDR3 is TGTGCCAGCAGCTTAGAAGAGAACACCGGGGAGCTGTTTTTT. Translation gives CASSLEENTGELFF.

The genes are TRBV14 and TRBJ1-3; 8 bases line up with TRBD1. The CDR3 is 16 residues long. Germline V gives CDR1 SGHDN, CDR2 FVKESK. V was clipped by 3 bases and J by 3 bases; unmatched bases: 7. The CDR3 DNA is TGTGCCAGCAGCCACGCGACAGGGGAAAATGGAAACACCATATATTTT. It encodes CASSHATGENGNTIYF.

This clone was observed a few times. The chain couples TRBV6-1 to TRBJ1-4; D not certain. Germline CDR1 and CDR2: MNHNS and SASEGT. Between the trimmed V and J ends, which lost 6 bases and 0 bases, there was a span of 11 bases. The CDR3 covers 15 residues. Written as DNA, the CDR3 is TGTGCCAGCAGGTTCAACCTTGCAACTAATGAAAAACTGTTTTTT. Translated: CASRFNLATNEKLFF.

This clone was picked up a small number of times. The chain couples TRBV5-6 to TRBJ1-2, with 9 nucleotides matching TRBD1. V was pared by 4 bases and J by 3 bases, with 4 bases of the junction left unmatched. Germline CDR1 is SGHDT and CDR2 is YYEEEE. The CDR3 extends over 14 amino acids. The CDR3 here is CASSPDRGDYGYTF. CDR3 coding DNA: TGTGCCAGCAGCCCGGACAGGGGAGACTATGGCTACACCTTC.

V and J are TRBV5-4 and TRBJ2-1; 9 bases agree with TRBD1. Germline V gives CDR1 SGHNT, CDR2 YYREEE (reference sequence). Losses at the gene ends were 7 bases for V and 6 bases for J; bases not matched to a gene: 8. The CDR3 contains 14 residues. CDR3 amino acids: CASGNRGPRNEQFF. The CDR3 DNA reads as TGTGCCAGCGGAAACAGGGGGCCCCGCAATGAGCAGTTCTTC.

The genes are TRBV7-3 and TRBJ2-1; D gene uncertain. Trimming took 5 bases from V and 6 from J, leaving 11 bases between them. The CDR3 covers 13 residues. Germline CDR1 and CDR2: SGHTA and FQGTGA. The CDR3 nucleotides are TGTGCCAGCAGCCCTTCTATCCTCAATGAGCAGTTCTTC. It codes for CASSPSILNEQFF.

This chain uses TRBV4-3 with TRBJ2-3, with a possible D match to TRBD2 (5 bases). CDR3 length: 14 residues. The germline V gene has CDR1 LGHNA and CDR2 YSLEER. V was pared by 0 bases and J by 3 bases, with 7 bases between. CDR3 amino acids: CASSQEWETDTQYF. In DNA form, the CDR3 reads TGCGCCAGCAGCCAAGAGTGGGAGACAGATACGCAGTATTTT.

The chain has TRBV5-4 and TRBJ2-5; TRBD1 is a possible D gene (6 bases). Germline values: CDR1 SGHNT, CDR2 YYREEE (reference sequence). This CDR3 is 14 amino acids long. The V end lost 0 bases, the J end lost 5 bases, and 11 bases lay between the germline ends. The CDR3 DNA reads TGTGCCAGCAGCTTGGCGACAGGAAGGGAGACCCAGTACTTC. Translating it yields CASSLATGRETQYF.

This clone was seen only a few times. The genes are TRBV27 and TRBJ2-5; the D gene is possibly TRBD1 (5 bases). V lost 6 bases and J lost 1, with 15 bases in between. The V gene's germline CDR1 is MNHEY and CDR2 SMNVEV (reference sequence). The CDR3 runs to 15 residues. CDR3 nucleotides: TGTGCCAGCAGCAGCCAGGGTTCTCCCCAAGAGACCCAGTACTTC. Its protein is CASSSQGSPQETQYF.

The chain employs TRBV7-2 and TRBJ2-5, with D unclear. CDR1 is SGHTA and CDR2 is FQGNSA in the germline V gene. This CDR3 has 15 amino acids. The ends were cut back, 8 bases at V and 1 base at J, with 17 bases in the middle. The chain's CDR3 is CASATPRPSQETQYF. The CDR3 region has the DNA TGTGCCAGCGCCACCCCCCGGCCCTCCCAAGAGACCCAGTACTTC. Based on the CDR3 plus reference TRBV7-2 and TRBJ2-5, the full variable domain is GAGVSQSPSNKVTEKGKDVELRCDPISGHTALYWYRQSLGQGLEFLIYFQGNSAPDKSGLPSDRFSAERTGGSVSTLTIQRTQQEDSAVYLCASATPRPSQETQYFGPGTRLLVL.

The rearrangement links TRBV28 to TRBJ1-1, with TRBD1 as a possible D gene (5 bases). The V gene lost 1 base and the J gene lost 1 base, with 13 bases spanning the gap. CDR3 length: 16 amino acids. Per the germline V gene, CDR1 is MDHEN and CDR2 is SYDVKM. CDR3 bases: TGTGCCAGCAGTTTATTAGGCAGGGAGGGGAACACTGAAGCTTTCTTT. It codes for CASSLLGREGNTEAFF.

The genes are TRBV5-1 and TRBJ2-7; TRBD1 matches 9 bases. The ends lost 0 bases at V and 2 bases at J; junction bases unmatched: 3. CDR1 SGHRS and CDR2 YFSETQ come from the germline V gene. There are 15 residues in the CDR3. The CDR3 spells CASSLGGTGTYEQYV. The CDR3 coding sequence is TGCGCCAGCAGCTTGGGGGGGACAGGGACCTACGAGCAGTACGTC.

This clone was observed a handful of times. The chain is built from TRBV2 and TRBJ2-7; no definite D call. Germline V gene data show CDR1 as SNHLY and CDR2 as FYNNEI. Trimming cost V 4 bases and J 3 bases, with 7 bases left between them. This CDR3 region has 12 residues. The CDR3 sequence: CASSGNSYEQYV. CDR3 in DNA: TGTGCCAGCAGTGGAAACAGCTACGAGCAGTACGTC.

The chain combines TRBV4-3 with TRBJ2-3; 8 positions match TRBD1. The V segment lost 0 bases and the J segment 4 bases; nucleotides outside the gene matches: 9. Germline loops: CDR1 LGHNA, CDR2 YSLEER. The CDR3 runs to 17 residues. This CDR3 reads CASSQEVRQGAADTQYF. DNA for the CDR3: TGCGCCAGCAGCCAAGAAGTACGCCAGGGGGCGGCAGATACGCAGTATTTT.

The chain has TRBV28 and TRBJ1-3; D is uncertain. The germline V gene has CDR1 MDHEN and CDR2 SYDVKM. The ends were cut back, 1 base at V and 0 bases at J, with 10 bases in the middle. The CDR3 is 16 amino acids. The CDR3 nucleotides read TGTGCCAGCAGTTTATATGGGGTCAGCTCTGGAAACACCATATATTTT. Translation: CASSLYGVSSGNTIYF.

In the case of this clone: Germline and junction disagree at one end, which may indicate a read error. The rearrangement links TRBV7-9 to TRBJ1-1; possibly TRBD1 for D (6 bases). Germline V gene data show CDR1 as SEHNR and CDR2 as FQNEAQ (reference sequence). The CDR3 has 11 residues. The CDR3 sequence is CRAGANTEAFF. CDR3 in DNA: TGCCGGGCAGGGGCAAACACTGAAGCTTTCTTT.

This clone was counted between two and nine times. V usage is TRBV19 and J usage is TRBJ1-1; the D gene is possibly TRBD1 (5 bases). V was clipped by 5 bases and J by 3 bases, with 10 bases between them. The CDR3 is made up of 13 amino acids. Germline CDR1 is LNHDA and CDR2 is SQIVND (reference sequence). The CDR3 DNA follows: TGTGCCAGTAGTTCTCAGGGCTACACTGAAGCTTTCTTT. Encoded protein: CASSSQGYTEAFF.

Concerning this clone itself: One end of the junction fails to match germline, which may point to a read error. J is TRBJ2-5 and V is TRBV4-1; 9 nucleotides align to TRBD2. CDR3 length equals 15 residues. The V gene's germline CDR1 is MGHRA and CDR2 YSYEKL. The CDR3 region has the DNA TGCGCCTGCAGCCAGCGGCGGGGGGGGCAAGAGACCCAGTACTTC. Translating it yields CACSQRRGGQETQYF.

The rearrangement links TRBV7-2 to TRBJ2-5; D is possibly TRBD2 (5 bases). V dropped 1 base and J dropped 2 bases, with 11 bases sitting between them. Germline lookup yields CDR1 SGHTA and CDR2 FQGNSA. The CDR3 sequence is 15 residues long. CDR3 amino acids: CASSLDRGRQETQYF. The CDR3, as DNA: TGTGCCAGCAGCTTAGATCGGGGAAGGCAAGAGACCCAGTACTTC.

The chain links TRBV5-6 to TRBJ2-7, with TRBD1 matching over 8 bases. The germline gives CDR1 SGHDT, CDR2 YYEEEE. CDR3 length equals 15 residues. V trimming: 4 bases; J trimming: 7 bases; junction bases outside the gene matches: 13. The CDR3 coding sequence is TGTGCCAGCAGCCGAATTACACAGGGGGACAGGGAGCAGTACGTC. Its translation is CASSRITQGDREQYV.

The genes are TRBV5-6 and TRBJ1-4; D is ambiguous. Trimming stripped 0 bases from V and 7 bases from J, with 22 bases between. Germline V gene data show CDR1 as SGHDT and CDR2 as YYEEEE. The CDR3 is 18 amino acids. The CDR3 here is CASSLEAGRGLSGEKLFF. The DNA for the CDR3 is TGTGCCAGCAGCTTGGAAGCGGGTAGAGGTTTATCGGGTGAAAAACTGTTTTTT.